A selection of T cell receptor beta chains follows, all from one sample in a study of PD-1 blockade in mismatch repair-deficient tumors. Sequenced by immunoSEQ multiplex PCR; TCRdb stores in-frame clones only, minus some. The data hold several thousand clones, with approximately 84% observed a single time. Their recognized antigens are unknown. Source: cells cultured in vitro, taken from a patient treated with pembrolizumab. The receptors were sampled from an adult with mismatch repair-deficient cancer. The CDR3 runs from the conserved cysteine through the conserved F or W. The order of the fields is clone size, D gene, V gene, J gene, CDR3 DNA, CDR3 protein. The D gene is left open where the match is weak. Size is omitted from some rows. Given values are once, few, many or a class for expanded clones.

NA	TRBD2	TRBV15	TRBJ2-1	TGTGCCACCAGTCCGGGACTAGCGTACAATGAGCAGTTCTTC	CATSPGLAYNEQFF
once	NA	TRBV28	TRBJ1-6	TGTGCCAGCAGTTTACCCCAGGTGGGGGATTCACCCCTCCACTTT	CASSLPQVGDSPLHF
few	NA	TRBV27	TRBJ1-3	TGTGCCAGCAGTGTCTCGGGACCGGGCTCTGGAAACACCATATATTTT	CASSVSGPGSGNTIYF
NA	NA	TRBV7-3	TRBJ1-1	TGTGCCAGCAGCTTAGGGGGCGCGAACACTGAAGCTTTCTTT	CASSLGGANTEAFF
NA	NA	TRBV10-3	TRBJ1-3	TGTGCCATCAGTGAGTCAAGGACATCTGGAAACACCATATATTTT	CAISESRTSGNTIYF
once	TRBD2	TRBV5-8	TRBJ2-5	TGTGCCAGCAGCCATGGGACTAGCGGGCCCCAAGAGACCCAGTACTTC	CASSHGTSGPQETQYF
NA	TRBD1	TRBV15	TRBJ1-1	TGTGCCACCAGCAGAGATGTAACTTACGACAGGGGAAGAGCTTTCTTT	CATSRDVTYDRGRAFF
NA	NA	TRBV28	TRBJ2-7	TGTGCCACCCTCACGAACTACGAGCAGTACTTC	CATLTNYEQYF
NA	TRBD1	TRBV29-1	TRBJ2-1	TGCAGCGCCCAGCGGACAGGGCTGAATGAGCAGTTCTTC	CSAQRTGLNEQFF
NA	TRBD2	TRBV11-3	TRBJ2-1	TGTGCCAGCAGCCCGGGGACTAGCGGCAATGAGCAGTTCTTC	CASSPGTSGNEQFF
NA	NA	TRBV28	TRBJ1-5	TGTGCCAGCAGCCCCGTAGCAAATCAGCCCCAGCATTTT	CASSPVANQPQHF
NA	NA	TRBV29-1	TRBJ2-5	TGCAGCGTTCTACAGGGAGAGGAGACCCAGTACTTC	CSVLQGEETQYF
few	NA	TRBV28	TRBJ1-6	TGTGCCAGCAGTAGGCAGGTGCATTCACCCCTCCACTTT	CASSRQVHSPLHF
few	NA	TRBV2	TRBJ1-6	TGTGCCAGCAGGGGACGTTCCTATAATTCACCCCTCCACTTT	CASRGRSYNSPLHF
NA	TRBD2	TRBV7-9	TRBJ2-3	TGTGCCATTTCGCGGCGGGAGGTAGCCGATACGCAGTATTTT	CAISRREVADTQYF
NA	TRBD1	TRBV7-6	TRBJ2-6	TGTGCCAGCAGCTTAGTGTGGGACAGGGGGGCCAACGTCCTGACTTTC	CASSLVWDRGANVLTF
NA	NA	TRBV7-2	TRBJ2-7	TGTGCCAGCAGACAGAGGGGATTTAACTTCTACGAGCAGTACTTC	CASRQRGFNFYEQYF
few	NA	TRBV27	TRBJ2-3	TGTGCCAGCAGTTTATTAAGGGGGAGCGGACCAGATACGCAGTATTTT	CASSLLRGSGPDTQYF
NA	NA	TRBV18	TRBJ2-5	TGTGCCAGCTCACCAAGGCTGCTGGAGACCCAGTACTTC	CASSPRLLETQYF
few	NA	TRBV2	TRBJ2-5	TGTGCCAGCAGCAAGACGACAGGCCGGGAAGAGACCCAGTACTTC	CASSKTTGREETQYF
NA	NA	TRBV19	TRBJ2-3	TGTGCCAGTAGTCCACGGGGTACAGATACGCAGTATTTT	CASSPRGTDTQYF
NA	NA	TRBV27	TRBJ2-1	TGTGCCAGCAGTTTAGTGACCTACAATGAGCAGTTCTTC	CASSLVTYNEQFF
NA	NA	TRBV5-1	TRBJ2-7	TGCGCCAGCAGCGGGGTGAGGGGGTTTCTGTACGAGCAGTACTTC	CASSGVRGFLYEQYF
NA	NA	TRBV5-1	TRBJ2-3	TGCGCCAGCAGGTACTCCCCAGATACGCAGTATTTT	CASRYSPDTQYF
once	NA	TRBV5-4	TRBJ1-2	TGTGCCAGCAGCTCAGGGGAAGGCTACACCTTC	CASSSGEGYTF
NA	NA	TRBV27	TRBJ1-1	TGTGCCAGCAGTTTATCAAGCCTGGAGAACACTGAAGCTTTCTTT	CASSLSSLENTEAFF
NA	NA	TRBV9	TRBJ2-5	TGTGCCAGCAGCGTCTACGGGGGTGGCGATAGGGCAGAGACCCAGTACTTC	CASSVYGGGDRAETQYF